This TCR beta chain was documented in a study of blood T cell repertoires in COVID-19. Generated by immunoSEQ multiplex PCR, the TCRdb table keeps only in-frame clones and is missing some. The sample consists of about 230,000 clones, about four fifths of them appearing once. Individuals drawn from some 25 US areas were roughly 18 to 95 years old. CDR1 and CDR2 from the germline V gene are SGHAT and FQNNGV. The CDR3 extends over 15 amino acids. V gave up 9 bases and J gave up 0 bases, with 15 bases separating them. The clonotype originates from a man between 60 and 75 years old who had recovered from COVID-19. The chain combines TRBV11-2 with TRBJ1-3; no definite D call. Sequenced sample: PBMCs or T cells enriched from blood (not recorded which). CDR3 bases: TGTGCCAGTAGAACAGAGGGAAACTCTGGAAACACCATATATTTT. It encodes CASRTEGNSGNTIYF.